The 31 T cell receptor beta chains in this list originate from one sample, sequenced in a study of T cells in women clearing cervical HPV infection. The protocol was immunoSEQ multiplex PCR, while the TCRdb copy is restricted to in-frame clones and leaves out a portion. Its table records 22,000 or so clones. The specimen sequenced was blood buffy coat. These receptor sequences come from a woman between 18 and 70 years old with a cervical HPV16 infection that either progressed to CIN3+ or cleared (not recorded which).

Details on this clone: The CDR3 end falls 3 residues outside the read, so it is completed with the germline J gene. The chain recombines TRBV11-2 with TRBJ1-2; TRBD1 matches at 11 bases. The V and J ends lost 6 bases and 7 bases, in that order; junction bases with no gene match: 10. This CDR3 has 15 amino acids. Germline assignment: CDR1 SGHAT and CDR2 FQNNGV. The CDR3 is CASRVIGQGATGYTF. Incomplete CDR3 DNA: TGTGCCAGCAGGGTTATAGGACAGGGGGCAACTGGC.

Points on this clone: The CDR3 end is not reached by the read, which stops 3 residues before it; the germline J gene fills it in. The chain carries TRBV7-3 and TRBJ2-4; TRBD2 agrees at 8 bases. This CDR3 contains 18 residues. Germline values: CDR1 SGHTA, CDR2 FQGTGA. J gave up 4 bases and V 4 bases, and 15 bases lay outside the gene matches. The CDR3: CASSSNSGSGSEKNIQYF. The sequenced CDR3 bases are TGTGCCAGCAGCTCAAACTCGGGGAGCGGGAGCGAGAAAAACATT.

About this clone itself: The CDR3 end is not reached by the read, which stops 3 residues before it; the germline J gene fills it in. The V call is TRBV11-2, the J call TRBJ2-5; possible D gene TRBD2, 6 bases. The CDR3 loop spans 13 amino acids. Germline CDR1 SGHAT, CDR2 FQNNGV. V lost 5 bases to trimming and J lost 1 base, with 8 bases between them. This CDR3 is CASSRTIQETQYF. The CDR3 DNA, read in part, is TGTGCCAGCAGCAGGACTATCCAAGAGACC.

Turning to this clone: The CDR3 end is not reached by the read, which stops 3 residues before it; the germline J gene fills it in. The chain uses TRBV14 and TRBJ1-4, with a weak D call TRBD1 (6 bases). The ends were cut back, 5 bases at V and 5 bases at J, with 15 bases in the middle. CDR1 is SGHDN and CDR2 is FVKESK in the germline V gene. CDR3 length: 15 amino acids. The sequenced CDR3 bases are TGTGCCAGCAGCTTGAGGACAGAGGAAAATGAAAAA. This sequence encodes CASSLRTEENEK. The whole CDR3 protein reads CASSLRTEENEKLFF.

As to this clone: The read ends 3 residues before the CDR3 terminus; that terminus is restored from the germline J gene. V usage is TRBV19 and J usage is TRBJ1-2, with 8 bases that match TRBD1. The CDR3 runs 14 residues. Germline CDR1 is LNHDA and CDR2 is SQIVND (reference sequence). Partial CDR3 DNA: TGTGCCAGTAGTCCTCAGGGGGCGACCTACGAC. Residues: CASSPQGATYD. The entire CDR3 reads CASSPQGATYDYTF.

A remark on this clone: The CDR3 extends 3 residues past the end of the read, so its final part is completed from the germline J gene. This chain connects TRBV7-2 to TRBJ1-5, with a possible D match to TRBD1 (6 bases). Germline assignment: CDR1 SGHTA and CDR2 FQGNSA. The CDR3 covers 14 residues. The ends were cut back, 3 bases at V and 7 bases at J, with 13 bases in the middle. The covered CDR3 bases are TGTGCCAGCAGCTTGGGAGGGGGATACCAGCCC. The encoded protein is CASSLGGGYQP. The CDR3, in full, reads CASSLGGGYQPQHF.

On this clone: The sequenced fragment ends 3 residues before the CDR3 boundary, so the rest is inferred from the germline J gene. At the DNA level, this CDR3 is encoded by other sequences in the same sample as well. This sequence joins TRBV7-9 and TRBJ2-7, with TRBD2 as a possible D gene (5 bases). The CDR3 spans 13 residues. The V end lost 5 bases, the J end lost 2 bases, and 10 bases lay between the germline ends. Germline V gives CDR1 SEHNR, CDR2 FQNEAQ (reference sequence). The covered CDR3 bases are TGTGCCAGCAGCCGGGGAAAAGCCTACGAG. This encodes CASSRGKAYE. The entire CDR3 is CASSRGKAYEQYF.

As concerns this clone: The read terminates 3 residues ahead of where the CDR3 ends, so the germline J gene completes it. The chain combines TRBV5-4 with TRBJ2-1; the match to TRBD1 covers 9 bases. This CDR3 is 16 amino acids long. Trimming removed 2 bases from V and 8 bases from J; junction bases left unmatched: 11. Germline V CDR1 and CDR2: SGHNT, YYREEE (reference sequence). The CDR3 reads CASSLNWRQGGDEQFF. The CDR3 DNA, read in part, is TGTGCCAGCAGCTTAAATTGGAGACAGGGGGGCGATGAG.

A remark on this clone: The read ends 3 residues shy of where the CDR3 ends; the end is completed using the germline J gene. The J gene is TRBJ2-1, the V gene TRBV29-1; 7 bases align to TRBD1. The length of the CDR3 is 12 residues. Losses at the gene ends were 5 bases for V and 7 bases for J; bases not matched to a gene: 5. CDR1 and CDR2 from the germline V gene are SQVTM and ANQGSEA. The CDR3 bases that were read are TGCAGCGTTCACAGGGGTTCAAATGAG. Protein sequence: CSVHRGSNE. The entire CDR3 sequence reads CSVHRGSNEQFF.

CDR3 residues: CASSPWDRATANTGELFF. The sequenced part of the CDR3 DNA is TGCGCCAGCAGCCCGTGGGACAGGGCCACCGCGAACACCGGGGAG. The chain combines TRBV5-1 with TRBJ2-2; 9 nucleotides line up with TRBD1. The CDR3 is cut off 3 residues early in the read; its end comes from the germline J gene. Germline assignment: CDR1 SGHRS and CDR2 YFSETQ. The CDR3 totals 18 residues. The V and J ends lost 4 bases and 0 bases, in that order; junction bases with no gene match: 10.

On this clone itself: The read ends 3 residues early relative to the CDR3; the germline J gene fills the gap. V gene TRBV10-2 combines with J gene TRBJ2-5; 13 nucleotides match TRBD2. Germline values: CDR1 WSHSY, CDR2 SAAADI. V lost 6 bases, J lost 0 bases, and 1 base stayed unmatched. The CDR3 covers 15 residues. The sequenced part of the CDR3 DNA is TGCGCCAGCAGACTAGCGGGGGGGAACCAAGAGACC. Translated: CASRLAGGNQET. The CDR3 reads in full as CASRLAGGNQETQYF.

The CDR3 loop reads CSAKFAGHPNTGELFF. The CDR3 DNA, read in part, is TGCAGTGCTAAATTTGCTGGACATCCGAACACCGGGGAG. V is TRBV20-1 and J is TRBJ2-2, with D possibly TRBD1 on 5 matching bases. The observed sequence ends 3 residues before the CDR3 terminus, with the missing tail filled in from the germline J gene. Germline-derived CDR1 and CDR2 are DFQATT and SNEGSKA (reference sequence). Trimming left V 4 bases short and J 0 bases short, with 15 bases between. This CDR3 has 16 amino acids.

Note on this clone: The read falls 3 residues short of the CDR3 end, and the missing part is taken from the germline J gene. This sequence joins TRBV14 and TRBJ1-1, with TRBD1 as a possible D gene (5 bases). Germline V lookup: CDR1 SGHDN, CDR2 FVKESK. V gave up 5 bases and J gave up 1 base, with 8 bases separating them. The CDR3 contains 13 residues. The DNA read from the CDR3 is TGTGCCAGCAGCTTTCAGGGGAACACTGAA. Its protein product is CASSFQGNTE. The whole CDR3 sequence reads CASSFQGNTEAFF.

The CDR3 sequence: CASSLGGASGRTHEQYF. The CDR3 bases that were read are TGTGCCAGCAGCTTGGGGGGAGCTAGCGGGAGGACCCACGAG. This rearrangement joins TRBV7-8 to TRBJ2-7; 11 bases map to TRBD2. The CDR3 end lies 3 residues beyond the end of the read and is filled in from the germline J gene. Unmatched junction bases numbered 12, after V lost 3 bases and J lost 5 bases. The CDR3 covers 17 residues. Germline CDR1 reads SGHVS; CDR2 reads FQNEAQ.

Note on this clone: The read halts 3 residues ahead of the CDR3 end, with the missing end drawn from the germline J gene. The chain combines TRBV2 with TRBJ2-2; 8 bases are shared with TRBD2. The CDR3 totals 14 residues. V was clipped by 8 bases and J by 8 bases; unmatched bases: 10. Germline lookup yields CDR1 SNHLY and CDR2 FYNNEI. The CDR3 sequence: CASRGLAGMGELFF. CDR3 bases read: TGTGCCAGCCGTGGTCTAGCGGGTATGGGGGAG. The full variable domain, its missing parts supplied by reference TRBV2 and TRBJ2-2, is EPEVTQTPSHQVTQMGQEVILRCVPISNHLYFYWYRQILGQKVEFLVSFYNNEISEKSEIFDDQFSVERPDGSNFTLKIRSTKLEDSAMYFCASRGLAGMGELFFGEGSRLTVL.

As for this clone: The read halts 3 residues ahead of the CDR3 end, with the missing end drawn from the germline J gene. The chain joins TRBV6-1 to TRBJ1-5; D is possibly TRBD1 (5 bases). The V end was cut by 3 bases, the J end by 0 bases, with 12 bases between. CDR3 size: 16 residues. In germline, CDR1 is MNHNS, CDR2 SASEGT. CDR3 bases read: TGTGCCAGCAGTGATGGTTGGGGCTATAGCAATCAGCCC. Its protein product is CASSDGWGYSNQP. The full CDR3 sequence reads CASSDGWGYSNQPQHF.

Concerning this clone itself: The CDR3 extends 3 residues past the end of the read, so its final part is completed from the germline J gene. The J gene is TRBJ2-1, the V gene TRBV15; TRBD2 aligns across 7 bases. The CDR3 is 15 amino acids. Germline V CDR1 and CDR2: LNHNV, YYDKDF (reference sequence). V lost 1 base to trimming and J lost 0 bases; unmatched junction nucleotides: 0. CDR3 DNA (partial): TGTGCCACCAGCAGAGGCGGGAGCTCCTACAATGAG. It is translated as CATSRGGSSYNE. Given in full, the CDR3 is CATSRGGSSYNEQFF.

Worth noting for this clone: The read comes to an end 3 residues before the CDR3 does, leaving the germline J gene to fill in the end. The chain carries TRBV19 and TRBJ2-4; TRBD1 matches 8 bases. CDR1 is LNHDA and CDR2 is SQIVND in the germline V gene (reference sequence). The CDR3 loop spans 14 amino acids. The CDR3 sequence is CASSTLDRGHGQYF. CDR3 DNA (partial): TGTGCCAGTAGTACCCTCGACAGGGGCCATGGT.

For this clone: The read is 3 residues too short to cover the CDR3 end, so that end is filled in from the germline J gene. V usage is TRBV3-1 (or the pseudogene TRBV3-2) and J usage is TRBJ2-3, with D unresolved. Germline V gene data show CDR1 as LGHDT and CDR2 as YNNKEL (reference sequence). CDR3 length equals 19 residues. The germline V and J ends were trimmed by 1 base and 2 bases, with 22 bases remaining between them. CDR3 bases read: TGTGCCAGCAGCCAAGTCACGAGAAAAGCTTTTCCTCTCACAGATACG. Translated, it gives CASSQVTRKAFPLTDT. The whole CDR3 region reads CASSQVTRKAFPLTDTQYF.

Details on this clone: The read gets to within 3 residues of the CDR3 end, and the germline J gene fills in the rest. This chain uses TRBV5-1 with TRBJ2-5, with D uncertain. V was cut by 8 bases and J by 5 bases, with 22 bases left in between. Germline lookup yields CDR1 SGHRS and CDR2 YFSETQ. The CDR3 covers 15 residues. The CDR3 region is CASTLSPGSRETQYF. Incomplete CDR3 DNA: TGCGCCAGTACCCTCTCTCCCGGTAGCCGGGAGACC. The full variable domain, completed using reference TRBV5-1 and TRBJ2-5, is KAGVTQTPRYLIKTRGQQVTLSCSPISGHRSVSWYQQTPGQGLQFLFEYFSETQRNKGNFPGRFSGRQFSNSRSEMNVSTLELGDSALYLCASTLSPGSRETQYFGPGTRLLVL.

Comment on this clone: From the germline J gene comes the end of the CDR3, since the read stops 3 residues before it. V and J are TRBV13 and TRBJ1-1; possibly TRBD1 for D (6 bases). Germline V gene lookup returns CDR1 PRHDT and CDR2 FYEKMQ (reference sequence). Deletions cut 5 bases from V and 4 bases from J, with 17 bases between. The CDR3 consists of 15 residues. The CDR3 bases that were read are TGTGCCAGCAGCCCCGGACAGCGGGGGACCACTGAA. Encoded protein: CASSPGQRGTTE. The CDR3 in its entirety is CASSPGQRGTTEAFF.

Details on this clone: From the germline J gene comes the end of the CDR3, since the read stops 3 residues before it. The rearrangement links TRBV12-3 or TRBV12-4 to TRBJ1-1; 8 positions agree with TRBD1. Losses at the gene ends were 5 bases for V and 1 base for J; bases not matched to a gene: 15. CDR3 length: 18 residues. Here the CDR3 reads CASSKDFRDRSRNTEAFF. The sequenced CDR3 bases are TGTGCCAGCAGTAAAGACTTCCGGGACAGGTCGCGGAACACTGAA.

Comments on this clone: The read comes to an end 3 residues before the CDR3 does, leaving the germline J gene to fill in the end. The chain combines TRBV20-1 with TRBJ2-5; 8 bases agree with TRBD2. Unmatched junction bases numbered 8, after V lost 3 bases and J lost 5 bases. Per germline, CDR1 DFQATT and CDR2 SNEGSKA (reference sequence). The CDR3 has 14 residues. The DNA read from the CDR3 is TGCAGTGCTAGCCTCGGGGGGGCTCGCGAGACC. Residues: CSASLGGARET. The whole CDR3 protein reads CSASLGGARETQYF.

Incomplete CDR3 DNA: TGTGCCAGCTCACCCACCGCCCCCAAGGGGCGCGATGGC. It translates to CASSPTAPKGRDG. From start to end, the CDR3 is CASSPTAPKGRDGYTF. This chain uses TRBV18 with TRBJ1-2, with D perhaps TRBD1 (5 bases). Sequencing ends 3 residues short of the CDR3 end; the germline J gene provides the rest. CDR1 is KGHSH and CDR2 is LQKENI in the germline V gene. This CDR3 spans 16 amino acids. Trimming shortened V by 3 bases and J by 6 bases, and 20 bases separated the two germline ends.

Note on this clone: The read terminates 3 residues before the CDR3 end, so the remaining end is supplied by the germline J gene. The chain has TRBV2 and TRBJ1-3; D unresolved. The CDR3 is 14 residues long. Trimming took off 7 bases at V and 4 bases at J, with 14 bases between the two ends. Germline V CDR1 and CDR2: SNHLY, FYNNEI. The sequenced CDR3 bases are TGTGCCAGCAACCCGAGGGTCGGCGGAAACACC. It yields the protein CASNPRVGGNT. The full-length CDR3 reads as CASNPRVGGNTIYF.

Points on this clone: The missing CDR3 end, 3 residues past where the read stops, is filled in from the germline J gene. The chain has TRBV5-6 and TRBJ1-1, with D uncertain. V was trimmed by 7 bases and J by 3 bases, leaving 13 bases between them. Germline V gene sequence: CDR1 SGHDT, CDR2 YYEEEE. The CDR3 extends over 13 amino acids. The chain's CDR3 is CASARGADTEAFF. The DNA read from the CDR3 is TGTGCCAGCGCCCGGGGTGCTGACACTGAA. Looking up the rest from reference TRBV5-6 and TRBJ1-1 gives the full variable domain: DAGVTQSPTHLIKTRGQQVTLRCSPKSGHDTVSWYQQALGQGPQFIFQYYEEEERQRGNFPDRFSGHQFPNYSSELNVNALLLGDSALYLCASARGADTEAFFGQGTRLTVV.

On this clone: The read finishes 3 residues shy of the CDR3 end, and the germline J gene is used to complete it. This chain connects TRBV6-2 or TRBV6-3 to TRBJ1-2; possible D gene TRBD1, 5 bases. The V gene lost 0 bases and the J gene lost 4 bases, with 12 bases spanning the gap. The V gene's germline CDR1 is MNHEY and CDR2 SVGEGT. CDR3 length equals 15 residues. The CDR3 loop reads CASSYSIGGAYGYTF. The part of the CDR3 DNA that was read is TGTGCCAGCAGTTACTCGATTGGAGGGGCCTATGGC.

Concerning this clone: From the germline J gene comes the end of the CDR3, since the read stops 3 residues before it. This chain joins TRBV30 and TRBJ2-7, with D perhaps matching TRBD1 (6 bases). Germline CDR1 GTSNPN, CDR2 SVGIG (reference sequence). The CDR3 extends over 14 amino acids. Trimming shortened V by 2 bases and J by 1 base, and 12 bases separated the two germline ends. CDR3 bases read: TGTGCCTGGAGTAAAGGGGGAACGTCCTACGAG. Amino acids: CAWSKGGTSYE. The complete CDR3 protein is CAWSKGGTSYEQYF.

As concerns this clone: The read ends 3 residues shy of where the CDR3 ends; the end is completed using the germline J gene. The J gene is TRBJ1-3, the V gene TRBV28; D may be TRBD1 (6 bases). The V and J ends lost 8 bases and 0 bases respectively, with 14 bases between them. CDR1 is MDHEN, CDR2 SYDVKM, per germline. This CDR3 region has 15 residues. Incomplete CDR3 DNA: TGTGCCAGCGTCGCCGCAGGGGACTCTGGAAACACC. As protein: CASVAAGDSGNT. The full CDR3 protein reads CASVAAGDSGNTIYF.

Points on this clone: The read is 3 residues too short to cover the CDR3 end, so that end is filled in from the germline J gene. This rearrangement joins TRBV2 to TRBJ1-4, with 9 bases that match TRBD1. The CDR3 runs to 17 residues. V was pared by 2 bases and J by 6 bases, with 10 bases of the junction left unmatched. Per the germline V gene, CDR1 is SNHLY and CDR2 is FYNNEI. Here the CDR3 reads CASSEMGGRQGDEKLFF. CDR3 DNA, as far as it was read: TGTGCCAGCAGTGAAATGGGGGGGAGACAGGGGGATGAAAAA.

Comment on this clone: Coverage ceases 3 residues before the CDR3 finishes, and the germline J gene fills in the end. The chain joins TRBV20-1 to TRBJ1-5, with 7 nucleotides matching TRBD1. This CDR3 has 16 residues. CDR1 and CDR2 (germline): DFQATT, SNEGSKA (reference sequence). CDR3 loop: CSARGGRTGRTRPQHF. CDR3 DNA, as far as it was read: TGCAGTGCTAGAGGGGGGAGGACAGGCCGGACGAGACCC.